Reported below is one T cell receptor (beta chain). In its sample, this clone was seen once. The specificity of this receptor is unknown. The sample holds no much larger clone one base away, and base qualities are not on file. The germline V gene (reference sequence) yields SGHNT for CDR1 and YYREEE for CDR2. Reading from cysteine to phenylalanine, the CDR3 counts 16 amino acids. Just the 48-base CDR3 DNA is kept, in frame starting at base 1. Trimming at the junction amounts to 3 bases on V and 2 bases on J, and the germline ends lie 15 bases apart. The data were obtained in a study of cytomegalovirus exposure and HLA in healthy donors (dated by TCRdb to 2016 to 2017). With regard to the full study: According to a later analysis, the roughly 120 validation repertoires were produced on the same platform as the approximately 610 repertoires of the first cohort. The study was designed to test whether signatures of past pathogen exposure could be identified by cataloging public T cell receptors. The study combined high-throughput TCR immunosequencing, statistical association of individual TCRs with disease status, and machine learning to predict cytomegalovirus infection status. In addition to the first cohort of 666 subjects, a separate validation cohort of 120 different subjects was used. Broader findings and caveats from the paper: A total of 164 TCR beta chains were listed by the study as associated with cytomegalovirus. The classifier was reported to diagnose cytomegalovirus status with high specificity and sensitivity in both the original and validation cohorts. In vitro tests confirmed that a few of the cytomegalovirus-associated TCR beta chains recognize cytomegalovirus antigens. The validation cohort had no HLA typing available for a later analysis, so co-occurrence within that cohort was assessed over all 120 or so repertoires. The authors suggested that the approach could potentially be generalized to other disease states and immunological phenotypes. Of the cluster scores, about 94% were above 0 in a later analysis, which found that TCRs clustered in the first cohort also tended to co-occur in the approximately 110 validation repertoires. Most TCR sequences were observed very rarely across donors, whereas some public TCRs were present in many individuals.

Libraries were prepared through the immunoSEQ multiplex PCR assay. The authors processed their data as follows. A statistical classification framework was developed to diagnose cytomegalovirus status using the catalog of TCR beta chain sequences. TCRdb re-hosts the immuneACCESS table, in-frame sequences only. Its copies lack some clones; in the studies checked, an unresolved V gene accounts for under half of them, and the cause for the rest is not known. V and J calls and clone size are as listed in that table; D and trimming were resolved from the DNA. This sample holds 55,000 to 80,000 clones; around 96% were observed only once. The ten largest clones capture about 3% of the sample. Separate from the approximately 690-subject first cohort, the validation cohort of over 90 subjects was the group to which the donors belonged.

The sample was PBMCs. Rearrangement joined TRBV5-4 to TRBJ2-1, with TRBD1 as a weak D call on 6 bases. The receptor was isolated from a man between 18 and 35 years old in good health and CMV-seronegative. The CDR3 corresponds to CASSSTGINPYNEQFF. The bases read TGTGCCAGCAGCTCTACAGGGATCAACCCCTACAATGAGCAGTTCTTC. Supplemented by the reference TRBV5-4 and TRBJ2-1 proteins around the CDR3, the complete variable domain is ETGVTQSPTHLIKTRGQQVTLRCSSQSGHNTVSWYQQALGQGPQFIFQYYREEENGRGNFPPRFSGLQFPNYSSELNVNALELDDSALYLCASSSTGINPYNEQFFGPGTRLTVL.